What follows are 14 T cell receptor beta chains derived from one specimen sequenced in a study of beta chain features in type 1 diabetes listed by TCRdb under 2018. Libraries were constructed by the immunoSEQ multiplex PCR assay. All of the isolated RNA was reverse transcribed with the High Capacity cDNA Reverse Transcription Kit, so expressed TCRB transcripts were sequenced. In TCRdb, the immuneACCESS table is reduced to in-frame sequences with V and J assigned. These tables do not hold every clone; where another copy was compared, an unresolved V gene accounts for under half, and the others remain unexplained. Here the sample has around 430,000 clones; over 25% occur a single time. The ten largest clones add up to 0.05% to 0.07% of the sample. Input material: naive CD4+ T cells from blood. The sample's cell subset or site label, in plain terms: true naive CD4+ T cells. These receptors all stem from a man in his late teens or twenties in good health.

The gene calls are TRBV9 and TRBJ2-1, with 12 bases matching TRBD2. CDR1 and CDR2 from the germline V gene are SGDLS and YYNGEE. Unmatched junction bases numbered 5, after V lost 3 bases and J lost 7 bases. The CDR3 sequence is 15 residues long. The DNA of the CDR3 is TGTGCCAGCAGCGCCGGACTAGCGGGATTAAATGAGCAGTTCTTC. This sequence encodes CASSAGLAGLNEQFF.

This sequence joins TRBV9 and TRBJ2-7; tentatively, D is TRBD1 or TRBD2 (5 bases each). Looked up from germline, CDR1 is SGDLS and CDR2 is YYNGEE. Trimming shortened V by 3 bases and J by 3 bases, and 13 bases separated the two germline ends. This CDR3 is built from 14 residues. CDR3 bases: TGTGCCAGCAGCGCCGGGACGCGTGGCTACGAGCAGTACTTC. It codes for CASSAGTRGYEQYF. The whole variable domain, filled in from reference TRBV9 and TRBJ2-7, reads DSGVTQTPKHLITATGQRVTLRCSPRSGDLSVYWYQQSLDQGLQFLIQYYNGEERAKGNILERFSAQQFPDLHSELNLSSLELGDSALYFCASSAGTRGYEQYFGPGTRLTVT.

The chain joins TRBV6-5 to TRBJ1-1; unclear D gene. This CDR3 is 14 amino acids long. V shed 8 bases and J shed 5 bases, with 18 bases lying between them. Germline V gene sequence: CDR1 MNHEY, CDR2 SVGAGI. The CDR3 sequence is CASRLRTSRTEAFF. The CDR3 DNA follows: TGTGCCAGCCGTTTGCGGACTTCACGGACTGAAGCTTTCTTT.

Only a few counts were recorded for this clone. This chain links TRBV7-8 with TRBJ2-7, with unresolved D. The CDR3 is made up of 13 amino acids. Germline V gives CDR1 SGHVS, CDR2 FQNEAQ. The V end lost 1 base, the J end lost 5 bases, and 9 bases lay between the germline ends. The CDR3 loop is CASSLVLNNEQYF. CDR3 bases: TGTGCCAGCAGCTTAGTCCTGAATAACGAGCAGTACTTC.

This chain uses TRBV29-1 with TRBJ2-3; a possible D gene is TRBD2 (5 bases). This CDR3 region has 14 residues. Germline V gives CDR1 SQVTM, CDR2 ANQGSEA. Trimming pared 4 bases from V and 5 bases from J, leaving 16 bases between. CDR3 sequence (DNA): TGCAGCGTTGCTCGCGGGTCCCCCCAAGATACGCAGTATTTT. Translated: CSVARGSPQDTQYF.

This clone has a single count. The chain recombines TRBV7-3 with TRBJ2-1; 7 bases agree with TRBD2. The germline gives CDR1 SGHTA, CDR2 FQGTGA. V dropped 4 bases and J dropped 0; count of bases not matched to a gene: 3. CDR3 length: 15 residues. CDR3 protein: CASSSVAGSYNEQFF. CDR3 nucleotide sequence: TGTGCCAGCAGCTCCGTAGCGGGCTCCTACAATGAGCAGTTCTTC.

The chain joins TRBV10-3 to TRBJ2-1, with 9 bases aligning to TRBD2. The CDR3 covers 17 residues. Germline loops: CDR1 ENHRY, CDR2 SYGVKD. J lost 3 bases, V lost 2 bases, and 8 bases had no gene match. The CDR3 here is CAISEQPGLAGYNEQFF. The CDR3 bases are TGTGCCATCAGTGAGCAACCGGGACTAGCCGGCTACAATGAGCAGTTCTTC.

This clone was counted only a few times. For the CDR3, the DNA is TGTGCCAGCAGCGCCGGACAGATTCTAACGAGGCAGTACTTC. Amino acid sequence: CASSAGQILTRQYF. The chain combines TRBV5-6 with TRBJ2-7; TRBD1 might be the D (6 bases). Germline V lookup: CDR1 SGHDT, CDR2 YYEEEE. Trimming removed 4 bases at V and 9 bases at J, with 20 bases between. This CDR3 contains 14 residues.

This clone was counted a single time. J is TRBJ1-2 and V is TRBV7-2; the D is unclear. The V end was cut by 1 base, the J end by 13 bases, with 1 base between. Looked up from germline, CDR1 is SGHTA and CDR2 is FQGNSA. The CDR3 is 8 residues long. The CDR3 here is CASSLGTF. The CDR3 region has the DNA TGTGCCAGCAGCTTAGGCACCTTC. The complete variable domain, with remaining parts taken from reference TRBV7-2 and TRBJ1-2, reads GAGVSQSPSNKVTEKGKDVELRCDPISGHTALYWYRQSLGQGLEFLIYFQGNSAPDKSGLPSDRFSAERTGGSVSTLTIQRTQQEDSAVYLCASSLGTFGSGTRLTVV.

This clone was detected once. The rearrangement joins TRBV4-2 to TRBJ2-7, with TRBD2 matching over 7 bases. J gave up 2 bases and V 2 bases, and 6 bases lay outside the gene matches. The CDR3 sequence is 15 residues long. CDR1 and CDR2 (germline): LGHNA, YNFKEQ. In DNA form, the CDR3 reads TGTGCCAGCAGCCAACGGGCTAGCGGTCCCTACGAGCAGTACTTC. It is translated as CASSQRASGPYEQYF.

With regard to this clone: The identical CDR3 is also encoded by other nucleotide sequences in the sample. V is TRBV28 and J is TRBJ2-2, with D uncertain. Trimming stripped 3 bases from V and 0 bases from J, with 8 bases between. The CDR3 is 15 amino acids. Germline V gene data show CDR1 as MDHEN and CDR2 as SYDVKM. The CDR3: CASSLGATNTGELFF. CDR3 sequence (DNA): TGTGCCAGCAGTTTGGGTGCTACGAACACCGGGGAGCTGTTTTTT.

This clone has a handful of counts. The chain couples TRBV29-1 to TRBJ2-1, with 10 positions matching TRBD2. The CDR3 has 15 residues. The V segment lost 7 bases and the J segment 4 bases; nucleotides outside the gene matches: 10. Germline values: CDR1 SQVTM, CDR2 ANQGSEA. The CDR3 loop reads CSAQKTSGPYNEQFF. The CDR3 nucleotides read TGCAGCGCGCAGAAGACTAGCGGGCCATACAATGAGCAGTTCTTC.

The rearrangement links TRBV30 to TRBJ2-4; 9 bases are a match to TRBD1. Trimming at V came to 7 bases and at J to 0 bases, leaving 4 bases not matched to a gene. Germline assignment: CDR1 GTSNPN and CDR2 SVGIG (reference sequence). The CDR3 runs 14 residues. CDR3 protein: CASTGGAAKNIQYF. The CDR3 region has the DNA TGTGCCTCGACAGGGGGGGCAGCCAAAAACATTCAGTACTTC.

This clone has more than one count but fewer than ten. The V gene is TRBV29-1, the J gene TRBJ2-5, with D possibly matching TRBD1 (5 bases). The end of the DNA fits TRBJ2-7 better, so the J call may be wrong. Germline V gene data show CDR1 as SQVTM and CDR2 as ANQGSEA. The CDR3 is 13 residues long. In DNA form, the CDR3 reads TGCAGCGCTAAAGACAGTAGCTCCTACGAGCAGTACTTC. Translated: CSAKDSSSYEQYF.